Listed below are T cell receptor beta chains from one sample, sequenced in a study of OX40 agonist ivuxolimab in advanced cancers. Using immunoSEQ multiplex PCR, the repertoire was profiled, and TCRdb retains in-frame clones only, with some absent. The sample lists roughly 90,000 clones, roughly 89% occurring once. The sample here was CD4+ or CD8+ T cells sorted from blood, taken in a trial of the OX40 agonist ivuxolimab. These receptors were collected from an adult with an advanced solid tumor such as melanoma, head and neck, liver or kidney cancer. The CDR3 runs from the conserved cysteine through the conserved F or W. A D gene is named only where the DNA matches it firmly. Clone size is given for some rows only: seen once, a few or many times, or a class if the clone is expanded.

clone size: .; J gene: TRBJ2-3; D gene: TRBD1; V gene: TRBV7-9; CDR3 protein: CASQLPTGGQDTQYF; CDR3 DNA: TGTGCCAGCCAATTGCCCACAGGGGGTCAAGATACGCAGTATTTT
clone size: .; J gene: TRBJ1-3; D gene: .; V gene: TRBV19; CDR3 protein: CASSIGGSGNTIYF; CDR3 DNA: TGTGCCAGTAGTATCGGGGGATCTGGAAACACCATATATTTT
clone size: .; J gene: TRBJ2-5; D gene: .; V gene: TRBV10-3; CDR3 protein: CAISDGTREETQYF; CDR3 DNA: TGTGCCATCAGCGACGGGACTCGAGAAGAGACCCAGTACTTC
clone size: .; J gene: TRBJ1-2; D gene: .; V gene: TRBV11-2; CDR3 protein: CASSSTGNYGYTF; CDR3 DNA: TGTGCCAGCAGCTCCACGGGGAACTATGGCTACACCTTC
clone size: .; J gene: TRBJ2-1; D gene: TRBD1; V gene: TRBV6-6; CDR3 protein: CASSPRDRGNNEQFF; CDR3 DNA: TGTGCCAGCAGTCCCCGGGACAGGGGAAACAATGAGCAGTTCTTC
clone size: .; J gene: TRBJ1-2; D gene: TRBD1; V gene: TRBV5-1; CDR3 protein: CASSLGQGQGDGYTF; CDR3 DNA: TGCGCCAGCAGCTTGGGCCAGGGGCAGGGGGATGGCTACACCTTC
clone size: .; J gene: TRBJ2-1; D gene: .; V gene: TRBV5-1; CDR3 protein: CASRAGASYNEQFF; CDR3 DNA: TGCGCCAGCCGAGCCGGGGCCTCCTACAATGAGCAGTTCTTC
clone size: .; J gene: TRBJ1-1; D gene: TRBD1; V gene: TRBV30; CDR3 protein: CAWSGARGGTEAFF; CDR3 DNA: TGTGCCTGGAGTGGAGCCAGGGGGGGCACTGAAGCTTTCTTT
clone size: .; J gene: TRBJ1-3; D gene: TRBD1; V gene: TRBV5-6; CDR3 protein: CASSLGQGAGNTIYF; CDR3 DNA: TGTGCCAGCAGCTTGGGACAGGGGGCTGGAAACACCATATATTTT
clone size: once; J gene: TRBJ2-2; D gene: TRBD1; V gene: TRBV9; CDR3 protein: CASSPGTRDRDTGELFF; CDR3 DNA: TGTGCCAGCAGCCCAGGAACGAGGGACAGGGACACCGGGGAGCTGTTTTTT
clone size: .; J gene: TRBJ2-3; D gene: TRBD2; V gene: TRBV7-2; CDR3 protein: CASSLRAGGGNTQYF; CDR3 DNA: TGTGCCAGCAGCTTGCGAGCGGGGGGGGGAAATACGCAGTATTTT
clone size: .; J gene: TRBJ1-3; D gene: TRBD1; V gene: TRBV7-3; CDR3 protein: CASSPTGGSGNTIYF; CDR3 DNA: TGTGCCAGCAGCCCAACAGGGGGCTCTGGAAACACCATATATTTT
clone size: .; J gene: TRBJ1-6; D gene: .; V gene: TRBV9; CDR3 protein: CASSRSLGALHF; CDR3 DNA: TGTGCCAGCAGTAGGAGTTTGGGGGCCCTCCACTTT
clone size: .; J gene: TRBJ1-5; D gene: .; V gene: TRBV19; CDR3 protein: CASSRVTGGSNQPQHF; CDR3 DNA: TGTGCCAGTAGCCGGGTGACAGGAGGTAGCAATCAGCCCCAGCATTTT
clone size: .; J gene: TRBJ1-4; D gene: .; V gene: TRBV10-2; CDR3 protein: CASSRGSGEKLFF; CDR3 DNA: TGCGCCAGCAGTAGGGGTTCCGGTGAAAAACTGTTTTTT
clone size: .; J gene: TRBJ2-6; D gene: .; V gene: TRBV30; CDR3 protein: CAWTLTGGNSGANVLTF; CDR3 DNA: TGTGCCTGGACCCTAACAGGTGGAAACTCTGGGGCCAACGTCCTGACTTTC
clone size: once; J gene: TRBJ2-7; D gene: .; V gene: TRBV21-1; CDR3 protein: CASSNHPWSSYEQYF; CDR3 DNA: TGTGCCAGCAGCAATCACCCATGGAGCTCCTACGAGCAGTACTTC
clone size: .; J gene: TRBJ2-1; D gene: TRBD1; V gene: TRBV9; CDR3 protein: CASSVVETGKQFF; CDR3 DNA: TGTGCCAGCAGCGTAGTCGAGACAGGGAAGCAGTTCTTC
clone size: once; J gene: TRBJ1-5; D gene: .; V gene: TRBV7-2; CDR3 protein: CASSLQGRSNQPQHF; CDR3 DNA: TGTGCCAGCAGCTTACAGGGGAGGAGCAATCAGCCCCAGCATTTT
clone size: .; J gene: TRBJ2-7; D gene: .; V gene: TRBV5-1; CDR3 protein: CASSPMTTYEQYF; CDR3 DNA: TGCGCCAGCAGCCCGATGACAACCTACGAGCAGTACTTC
clone size: many; J gene: TRBJ1-5; D gene: .; V gene: TRBV7-2; CDR3 protein: CASSLVWGAEQPQHF; CDR3 DNA: TGTGCCAGCAGCTTAGTTTGGGGGGCGGAACAGCCCCAGCATTTT
clone size: once; J gene: TRBJ1-5; D gene: TRBD1; V gene: TRBV19; CDR3 protein: CASAPGQGTLNQPQHF; CDR3 DNA: TGTGCCAGCGCGCCGGGACAGGGGACCCTCAATCAGCCCCAGCATTTT
clone size: .; J gene: TRBJ1-2; D gene: .; V gene: TRBV19; CDR3 protein: CASTAQAGYGGYTF; CDR3 DNA: TGTGCCAGTACCGCACAGGCTGGGTATGGGGGCTACACCTTC
clone size: once; J gene: TRBJ2-1; D gene: .; V gene: TRBV29-1; CDR3 protein: CSVAFLGRSYNEQFF; CDR3 DNA: TGCAGCGTTGCCTTTTTGGGGCGCTCCTACAATGAGCAGTTCTTC
clone size: .; J gene: TRBJ2-7; D gene: .; V gene: TRBV6-1; CDR3 protein: CASSEFYEQYF; CDR3 DNA: TGTGCCAGCAGTGAATTTTACGAGCAGTACTTC
clone size: .; J gene: TRBJ2-1; D gene: .; V gene: TRBV5-4; CDR3 protein: CASSLRGDQFF; CDR3 DNA: TGTGCCAGCAGCTTGAGAGGAGACCAGTTCTTC
clone size: .; J gene: TRBJ1-3; D gene: .; V gene: TRBV6-5; CDR3 protein: CASSRQGTSGNTIYF; CDR3 DNA: TGTGCCAGCAGCCGCCAGGGGACATCCGGAAACACCATATATTTT
clone size: .; J gene: TRBJ1-2; D gene: .; V gene: TRBV7-8; CDR3 protein: CASARDGYGYTF; CDR3 DNA: TGTGCCAGCGCAAGGGACGGCTACGGCTACACCTTC
clone size: .; J gene: TRBJ1-1; D gene: .; V gene: TRBV18; CDR3 protein: CASSPPLSAEAFF; CDR3 DNA: TGTGCCAGCTCACCTCCGCTATCGGCTGAAGCTTTCTTT
clone size: .; J gene: TRBJ2-1; D gene: TRBD1; V gene: TRBV11-2; CDR3 protein: CASRLNRGSSYNEQFF; CDR3 DNA: TGTGCCAGCAGATTAAACAGGGGGTCGTCCTACAATGAGCAGTTCTTC
clone size: .; J gene: TRBJ2-2; D gene: TRBD2; V gene: TRBV11-1; CDR3 protein: CASSLALAGWNTGELFF; CDR3 DNA: TGTGCCAGCAGCTTAGCACTAGCGGGGTGGAACACCGGGGAGCTGTTTTTT
clone size: .; J gene: TRBJ2-7; D gene: .; V gene: TRBV7-2; CDR3 protein: CASSFGGSLYEQYF; CDR3 DNA: TGTGCCAGCAGCTTTGGGGGCTCCCTCTACGAGCAGTACTTC
clone size: .; J gene: TRBJ2-5; D gene: .; V gene: TRBV7-9; CDR3 protein: CASSVTPPPRETQYF; CDR3 DNA: TGTGCCAGCAGCGTAACCCCCCCTCCTCGCGAGACCCAGTACTTC
clone size: .; J gene: TRBJ1-2; D gene: TRBD1; V gene: TRBV30; CDR3 protein: CAWTPGQGVFYGYTF; CDR3 DNA: TGTGCCTGGACCCCGGGACAGGGTGTATTTTATGGCTACACCTTC
clone size: .; J gene: TRBJ2-6; D gene: .; V gene: TRBV28; CDR3 protein: CASSLPTGRGANVLTF; CDR3 DNA: TGTGCCAGCAGTTTACCGACAGGGAGGGGGGCCAACGTCCTGACTTTC
clone size: .; J gene: TRBJ1-5; D gene: .; V gene: TRBV11-1; CDR3 protein: CATSRDPNQPQHF; CDR3 DNA: TGTGCCACCAGTCGGGACCCCAATCAGCCCCAGCATTTT
clone size: .; J gene: TRBJ2-1; D gene: .; V gene: TRBV2; CDR3 protein: CASSEGKGPGRHNEQFF; CDR3 DNA: TGTGCCAGCAGTGAAGGGAAAGGGCCGGGGCGCCACAATGAGCAGTTCTTC
clone size: .; J gene: TRBJ2-1; D gene: TRBD1; V gene: TRBV18; CDR3 protein: CASSPRDREYNEQFF; CDR3 DNA: TGTGCCAGCTCACCAAGAGACAGGGAATACAATGAGCAGTTCTTC
clone size: .; J gene: TRBJ2-7; D gene: TRBD1; V gene: TRBV2; CDR3 protein: CASSRQGITYEQYF; CDR3 DNA: TGTGCCAGCAGTAGACAGGGAATCACCTACGAGCAGTACTTC
clone size: .; J gene: TRBJ2-3; D gene: .; V gene: TRBV13; CDR3 protein: CASSPRTDTQYF; CDR3 DNA: TGTGCCAGCAGCCCCCGGACAGATACGCAGTATTTT
clone size: .; J gene: TRBJ1-5; D gene: .; V gene: TRBV27; CDR3 protein: CASSLRGIGNQPQHF; CDR3 DNA: TGTGCCAGCAGTTTGAGGGGGATAGGCAATCAGCCCCAGCATTTT
clone size: .; J gene: TRBJ2-5; D gene: .; V gene: TRBV6-5; CDR3 protein: CASRGAGRETQYF; CDR3 DNA: TGTGCCAGCAGGGGAGCGGGTAGAGAGACCCAGTACTTC
clone size: .; J gene: TRBJ2-4; D gene: .; V gene: TRBV2; CDR3 protein: CASSTFKDIQYF; CDR3 DNA: TGTGCCAGCAGTACCTTTAAAGACATTCAGTACTTC
clone size: few; J gene: TRBJ2-7; D gene: TRBD2; V gene: TRBV5-6; CDR3 protein: CASSPGLAGYDEQYF; CDR3 DNA: TGTGCCAGCAGCCCGGGACTAGCGGGGTATGACGAGCAGTACTTC
clone size: .; J gene: TRBJ1-2; D gene: .; V gene: TRBV30; CDR3 protein: CAWSSEDGTGGYTF; CDR3 DNA: TGTGCCTGGTCAAGCGAGGACGGTACTGGAGGCTACACCTTC
clone size: .; J gene: TRBJ2-2; D gene: TRBD1; V gene: TRBV2; CDR3 protein: CASTRGQGNTGELFF; CDR3 DNA: TGTGCCAGCACTCGGGGACAGGGCAACACCGGGGAGCTGTTTTTT
clone size: once; J gene: TRBJ2-3; D gene: .; V gene: TRBV5-1; CDR3 protein: CASSLGQETDTQYF; CDR3 DNA: TGCGCCAGCAGCTTGGGACAGGAAACAGATACGCAGTATTTT
clone size: .; J gene: TRBJ2-5; D gene: TRBD1; V gene: TRBV5-4; CDR3 protein: CASSVGQGGETQYF; CDR3 DNA: TGTGCCAGCAGCGTGGGACAGGGTGGAGAGACCCAGTACTTC
clone size: .; J gene: TRBJ1-4; D gene: TRBD1; V gene: TRBV18; CDR3 protein: CASSPPQGTGDEKLFF; CDR3 DNA: TGTGCCAGCTCACCACCTCAAGGGACAGGGGATGAAAAACTGTTTTTT
clone size: .; J gene: TRBJ2-2; D gene: .; V gene: TRBV7-3; CDR3 protein: CASSANTNTGELFF; CDR3 DNA: TGTGCCAGCAGCGCCAACACGAACACCGGGGAGCTGTTTTTT